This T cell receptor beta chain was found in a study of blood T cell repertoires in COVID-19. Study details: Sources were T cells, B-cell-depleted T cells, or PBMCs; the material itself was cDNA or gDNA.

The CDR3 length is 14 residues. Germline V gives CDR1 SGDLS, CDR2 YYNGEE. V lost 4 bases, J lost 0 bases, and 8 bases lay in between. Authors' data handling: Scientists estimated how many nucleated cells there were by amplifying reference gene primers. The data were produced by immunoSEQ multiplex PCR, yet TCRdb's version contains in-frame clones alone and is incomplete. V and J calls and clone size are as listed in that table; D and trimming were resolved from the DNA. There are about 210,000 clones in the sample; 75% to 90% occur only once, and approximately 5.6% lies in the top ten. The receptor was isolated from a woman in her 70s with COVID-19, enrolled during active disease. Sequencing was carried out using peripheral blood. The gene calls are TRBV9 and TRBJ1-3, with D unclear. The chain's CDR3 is CASSLEISGNTIYF. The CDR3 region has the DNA TGTGCCAGCAGCCTGGAGATCTCTGGAAACACCATATATTTT.